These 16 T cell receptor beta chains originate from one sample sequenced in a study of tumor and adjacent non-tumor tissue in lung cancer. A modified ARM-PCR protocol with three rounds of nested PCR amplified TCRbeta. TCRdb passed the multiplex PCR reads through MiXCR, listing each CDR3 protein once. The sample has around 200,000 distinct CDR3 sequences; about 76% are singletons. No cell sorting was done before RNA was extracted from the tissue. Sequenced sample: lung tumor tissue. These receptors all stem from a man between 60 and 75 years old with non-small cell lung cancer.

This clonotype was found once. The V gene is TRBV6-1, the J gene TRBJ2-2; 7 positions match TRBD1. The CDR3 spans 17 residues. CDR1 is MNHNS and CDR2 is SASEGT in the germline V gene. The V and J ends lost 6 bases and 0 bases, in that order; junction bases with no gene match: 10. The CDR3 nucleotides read TGTGCCAGCAGAGCACCTGGGACAGTCTCGAACACCGGGGAGCTGTTTTTT. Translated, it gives CASRAPGTVSNTGELFF.

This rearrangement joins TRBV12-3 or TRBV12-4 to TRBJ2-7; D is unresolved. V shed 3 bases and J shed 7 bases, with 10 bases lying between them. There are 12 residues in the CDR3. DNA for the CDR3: TGTGCCAGCAGTTTTGGGCTAGGGGAGCAGTACTTC. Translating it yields CASSFGLGEQYF.

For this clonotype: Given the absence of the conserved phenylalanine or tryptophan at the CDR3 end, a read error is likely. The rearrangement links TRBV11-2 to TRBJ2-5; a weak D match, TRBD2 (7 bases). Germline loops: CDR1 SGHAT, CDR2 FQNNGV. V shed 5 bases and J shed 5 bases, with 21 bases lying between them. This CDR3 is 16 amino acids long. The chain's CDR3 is CASSTTMGGPKETQYL. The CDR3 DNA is TGTGCCAGCAGCACCACAATGGGGGGGCCTAAGGAGACCCAGTACTTA.

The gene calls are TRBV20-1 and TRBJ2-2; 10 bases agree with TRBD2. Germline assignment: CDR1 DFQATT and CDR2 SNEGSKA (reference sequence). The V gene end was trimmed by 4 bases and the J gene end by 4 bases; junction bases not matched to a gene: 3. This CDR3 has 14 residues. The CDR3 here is CSATGTSVTGELFF. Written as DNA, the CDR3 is TGCAGTGCTACCGGGACTAGCGTCACCGGGGAGCTGTTTTTT.

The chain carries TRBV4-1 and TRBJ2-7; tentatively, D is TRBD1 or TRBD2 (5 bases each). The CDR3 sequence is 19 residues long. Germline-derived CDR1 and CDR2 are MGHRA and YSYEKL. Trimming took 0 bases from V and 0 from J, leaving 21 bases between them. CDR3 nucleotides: TGCGCCAGCAGCCAAGATCTTTGGGGGAATAGGTCCTTCTCCTACGAGCAGTACTTC. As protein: CASSQDLWGNRSFSYEQYF.

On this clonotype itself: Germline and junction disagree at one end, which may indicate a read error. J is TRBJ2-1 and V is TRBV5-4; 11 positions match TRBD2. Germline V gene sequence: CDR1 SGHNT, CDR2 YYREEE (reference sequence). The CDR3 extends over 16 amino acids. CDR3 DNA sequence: TGTGCCAGCAGCTCCGTAGCGGGGGGGTTGTACATTGAGCAGTTCTTC. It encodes CASSSVAGGLYIEQFF.

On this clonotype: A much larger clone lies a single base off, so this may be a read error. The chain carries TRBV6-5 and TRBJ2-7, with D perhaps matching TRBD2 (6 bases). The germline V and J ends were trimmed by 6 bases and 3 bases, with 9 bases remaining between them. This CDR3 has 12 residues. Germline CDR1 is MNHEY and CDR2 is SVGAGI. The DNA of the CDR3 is TGTGCCAGCAGGATTAGCGGCTACGAGCAGTACTTC. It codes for CASRISGYEQYF.

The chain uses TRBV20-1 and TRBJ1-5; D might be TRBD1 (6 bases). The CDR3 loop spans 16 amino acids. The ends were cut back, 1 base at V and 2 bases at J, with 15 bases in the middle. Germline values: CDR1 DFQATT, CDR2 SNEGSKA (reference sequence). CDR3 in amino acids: CSARARTDHRNQPQHF. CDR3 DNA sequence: TGCAGTGCTAGAGCTAGGACAGACCATCGCAATCAGCCCCAGCATTTT.

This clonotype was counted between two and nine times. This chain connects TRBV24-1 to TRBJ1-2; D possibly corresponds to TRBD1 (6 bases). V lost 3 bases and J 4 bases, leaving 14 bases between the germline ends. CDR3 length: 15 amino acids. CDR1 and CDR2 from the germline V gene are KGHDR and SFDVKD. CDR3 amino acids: CATSDGRNRAYGYTF. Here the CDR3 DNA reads TGTGCCACCAGTGATGGGAGAAACAGGGCCTATGGCTACACCTTC.

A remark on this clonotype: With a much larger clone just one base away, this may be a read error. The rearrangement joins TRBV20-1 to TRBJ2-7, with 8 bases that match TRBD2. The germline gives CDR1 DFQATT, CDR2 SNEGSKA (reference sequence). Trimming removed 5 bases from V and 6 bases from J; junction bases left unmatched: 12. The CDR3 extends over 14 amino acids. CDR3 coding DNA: TGCAGTGCTCCGGAGGCCAGCGGGAGTACCGAGCAGTACTTC. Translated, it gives CSAPEASGSTEQYF.

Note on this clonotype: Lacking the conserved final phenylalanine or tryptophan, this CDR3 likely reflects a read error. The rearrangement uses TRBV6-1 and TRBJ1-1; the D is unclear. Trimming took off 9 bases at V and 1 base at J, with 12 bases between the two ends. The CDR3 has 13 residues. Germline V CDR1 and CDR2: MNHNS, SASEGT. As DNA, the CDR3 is TGTGCCAGTAACGAGGTGGGGAACACTGAAGCTTTCTAT. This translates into CASNEVGNTEAFY.

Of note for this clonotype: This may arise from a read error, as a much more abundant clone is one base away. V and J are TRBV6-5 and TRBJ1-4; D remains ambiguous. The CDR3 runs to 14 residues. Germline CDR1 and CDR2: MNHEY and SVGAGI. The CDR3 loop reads CASTYSIMGEKLFF. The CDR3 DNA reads TGTGCCAGCACTTACTCGATAATGGGTGAAAAACTGTTTTTT.

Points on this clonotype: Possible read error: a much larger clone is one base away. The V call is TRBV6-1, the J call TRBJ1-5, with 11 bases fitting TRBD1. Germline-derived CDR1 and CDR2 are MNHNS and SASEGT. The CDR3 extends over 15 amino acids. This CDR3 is CTSSTDRGLYQPQHF. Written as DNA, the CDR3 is TGTACCAGCAGTACGGACAGGGGGCTTTATCAGCCCCAGCATTTT.

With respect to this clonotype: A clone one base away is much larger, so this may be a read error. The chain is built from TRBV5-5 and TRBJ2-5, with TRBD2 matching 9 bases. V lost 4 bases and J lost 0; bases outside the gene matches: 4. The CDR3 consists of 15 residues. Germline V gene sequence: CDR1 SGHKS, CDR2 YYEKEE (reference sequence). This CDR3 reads CASSGLATYQETQYF. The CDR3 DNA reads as TGTGCCAGCAGCGGACTAGCGACGTACCAAGAGACCCAGTACTTC.

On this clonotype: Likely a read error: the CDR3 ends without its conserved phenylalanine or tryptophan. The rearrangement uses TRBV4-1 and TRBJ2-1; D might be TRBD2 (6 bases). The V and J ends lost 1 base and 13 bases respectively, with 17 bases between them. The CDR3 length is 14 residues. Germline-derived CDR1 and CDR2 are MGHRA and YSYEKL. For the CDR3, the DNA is TGCGCCAGCAGCCAAGTCAGGCTAGCGCTTGAACAGTTCTCC. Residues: CASSQVRLALEQFS.

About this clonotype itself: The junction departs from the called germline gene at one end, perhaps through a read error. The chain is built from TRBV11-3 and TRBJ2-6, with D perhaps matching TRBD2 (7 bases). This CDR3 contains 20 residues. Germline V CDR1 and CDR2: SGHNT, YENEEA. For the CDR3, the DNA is TGTGCCAGCAGCTCCTCAATTAGGGGGGGTACAATCTCTGGGGCCAACATCCTGACTTTC. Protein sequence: CASSSSIRGGTISGANILTF.